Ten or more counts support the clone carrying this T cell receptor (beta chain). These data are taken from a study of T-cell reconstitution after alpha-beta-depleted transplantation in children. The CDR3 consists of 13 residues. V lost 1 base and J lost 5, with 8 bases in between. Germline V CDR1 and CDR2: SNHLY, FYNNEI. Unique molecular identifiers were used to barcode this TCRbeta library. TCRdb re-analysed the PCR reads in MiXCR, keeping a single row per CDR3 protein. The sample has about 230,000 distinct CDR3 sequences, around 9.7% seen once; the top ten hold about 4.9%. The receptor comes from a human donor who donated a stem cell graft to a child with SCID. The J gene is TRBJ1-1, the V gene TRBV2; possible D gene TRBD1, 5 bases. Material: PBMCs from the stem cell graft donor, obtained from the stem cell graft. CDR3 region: CASSEVGGTEAFF. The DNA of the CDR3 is TGTGCCAGCAGTGAAGTGGGGGGGACTGAAGCTTTCTTT.